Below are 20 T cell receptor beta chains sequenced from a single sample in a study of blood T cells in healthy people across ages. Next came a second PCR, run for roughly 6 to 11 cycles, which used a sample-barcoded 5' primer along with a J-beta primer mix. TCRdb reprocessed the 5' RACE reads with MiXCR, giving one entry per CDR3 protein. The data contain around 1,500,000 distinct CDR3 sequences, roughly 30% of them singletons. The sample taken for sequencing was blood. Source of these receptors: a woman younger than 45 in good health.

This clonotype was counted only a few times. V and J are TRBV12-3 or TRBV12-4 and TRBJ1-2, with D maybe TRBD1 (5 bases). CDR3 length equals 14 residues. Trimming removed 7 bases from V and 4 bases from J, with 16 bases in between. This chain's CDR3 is CASTSQAGIYGYTF. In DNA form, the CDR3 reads TGTGCCAGCACTAGTCAGGCAGGGATCTATGGCTACACCTTC.

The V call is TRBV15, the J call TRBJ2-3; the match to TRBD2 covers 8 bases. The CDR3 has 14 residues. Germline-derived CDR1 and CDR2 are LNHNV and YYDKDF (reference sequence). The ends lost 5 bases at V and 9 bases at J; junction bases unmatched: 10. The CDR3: CATSLSPREGTQYF. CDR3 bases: TGTGCCACCAGCTTATCGCCTCGGGAGGGAACGCAGTATTTT.

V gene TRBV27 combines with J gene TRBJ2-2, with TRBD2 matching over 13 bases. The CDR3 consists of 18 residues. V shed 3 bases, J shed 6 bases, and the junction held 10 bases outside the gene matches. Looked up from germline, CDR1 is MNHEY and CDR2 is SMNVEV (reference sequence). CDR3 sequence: CASSFTHGTSGISGELFF. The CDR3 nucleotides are TGTGCCAGCAGTTTTACCCACGGGACTAGCGGGATCTCCGGGGAGCTGTTTTTT.

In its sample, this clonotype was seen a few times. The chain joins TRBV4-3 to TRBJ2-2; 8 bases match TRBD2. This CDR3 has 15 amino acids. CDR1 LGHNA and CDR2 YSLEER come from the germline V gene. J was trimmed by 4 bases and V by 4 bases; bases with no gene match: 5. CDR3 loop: CASSRLAGTTGELFF. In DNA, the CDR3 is TGCGCCAGCAGCCGCTTAGCGGGAACCACCGGGGAGCTGTTTTTT.

The CDR3 loop is CASSYSGAGTDGAVDTQYF. For the CDR3, the DNA is TGTGCCAGCAGTTACTCCGGGGCCGGGACGGACGGGGCTGTCGATACGCAGTATTTT. The chain carries TRBV6-5 and TRBJ2-3; either TRBD1 or TRBD2 may fit D (5 bases each). Per the germline V gene, CDR1 is MNHEY and CDR2 is SVGAGI. CDR3 length equals 19 residues. With 0 bases removed from V and 6 bases from J, the gap between germline ends came to 25 bases.

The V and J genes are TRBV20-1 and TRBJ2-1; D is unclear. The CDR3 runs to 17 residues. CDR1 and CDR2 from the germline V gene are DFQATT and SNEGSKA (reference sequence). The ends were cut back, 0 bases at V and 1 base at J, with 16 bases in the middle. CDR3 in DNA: TGCAGTGCTAGAGATCCCGCCCAGCCAAGGTCCTACAATGAGCAGTTCTTC. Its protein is CSARDPAQPRSYNEQFF.

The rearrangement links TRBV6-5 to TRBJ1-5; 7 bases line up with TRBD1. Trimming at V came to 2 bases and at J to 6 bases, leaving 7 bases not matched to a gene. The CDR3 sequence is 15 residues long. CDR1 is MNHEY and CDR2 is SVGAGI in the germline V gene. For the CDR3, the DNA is TGTGCCAGCAGTTACGAAGGGGGCCGCAGTCAGCCCCAGCATTTT. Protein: CASSYEGGRSQPQHF.

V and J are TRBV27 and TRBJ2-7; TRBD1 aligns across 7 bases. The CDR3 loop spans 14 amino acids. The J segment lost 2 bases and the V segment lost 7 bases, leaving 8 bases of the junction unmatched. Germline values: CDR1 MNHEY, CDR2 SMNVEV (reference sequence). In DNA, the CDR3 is TGTGCCAGCAACGAAAAAGGGACAGCCTACGAGCAGTACTTC. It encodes CASNEKGTAYEQYF.

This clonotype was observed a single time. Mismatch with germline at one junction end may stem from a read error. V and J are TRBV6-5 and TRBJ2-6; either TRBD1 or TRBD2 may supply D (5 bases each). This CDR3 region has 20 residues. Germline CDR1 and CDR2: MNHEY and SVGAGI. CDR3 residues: CASSYSREFPQVSGANVPTF. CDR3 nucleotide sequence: TGTGCCAGCAGTTACTCGAGGGAATTTCCGCAGGTCTCTGGGGCCAACGTCCCGACTTTC.

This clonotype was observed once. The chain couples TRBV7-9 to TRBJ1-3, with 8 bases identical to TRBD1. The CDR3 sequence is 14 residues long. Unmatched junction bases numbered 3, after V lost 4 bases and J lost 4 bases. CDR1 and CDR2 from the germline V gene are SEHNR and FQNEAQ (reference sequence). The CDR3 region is CASSSTGEGNTIYF. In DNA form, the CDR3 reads TGTGCCAGCAGCTCGACAGGGGAAGGAAACACCATATATTTT.

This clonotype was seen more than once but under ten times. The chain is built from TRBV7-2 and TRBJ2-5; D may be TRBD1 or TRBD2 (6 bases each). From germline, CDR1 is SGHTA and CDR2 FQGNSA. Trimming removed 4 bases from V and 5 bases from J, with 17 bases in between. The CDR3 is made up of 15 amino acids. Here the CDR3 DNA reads TGTGCCAGCAGCTCGAGACAGGTTGGGGGGGAGACCCAGTACTTC. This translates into CASSSRQVGGETQYF. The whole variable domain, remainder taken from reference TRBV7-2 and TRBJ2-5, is GAGVSQSPSNKVTEKGKDVELRCDPISGHTALYWYRQSLGQGLEFLIYFQGNSAPDKSGLPSDRFSAERTGGSVSTLTIQRTQQEDSAVYLCASSSRQVGGETQYFGPGTRLLVL.

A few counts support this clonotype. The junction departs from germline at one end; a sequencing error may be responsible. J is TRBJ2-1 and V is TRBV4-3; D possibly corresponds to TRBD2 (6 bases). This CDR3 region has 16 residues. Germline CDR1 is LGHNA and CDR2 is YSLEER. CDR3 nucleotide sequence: TGCGCCAGCAGCCAAGATCACAGCGGACTATACAATGGGCAGTTCTTC. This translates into CASSQDHSGLYNGQFF.

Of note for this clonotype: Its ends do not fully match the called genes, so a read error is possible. CDR3 sequence (DNA): TGTGCCAGCAGTCCTAGCGGATTCACAGATGCGCAGTATTTT. This translates into CASSPSGFTDAQYF. The chain uses TRBV12-3 or TRBV12-4 and TRBJ2-3; 7 positions match TRBD2. This CDR3 contains 14 residues.

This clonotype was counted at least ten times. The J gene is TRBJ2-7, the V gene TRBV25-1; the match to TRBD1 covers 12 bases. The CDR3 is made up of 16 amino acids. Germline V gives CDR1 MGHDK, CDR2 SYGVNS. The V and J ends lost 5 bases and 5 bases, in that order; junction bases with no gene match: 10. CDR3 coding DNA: TGTGCCAGCAGTCACCTTCCGGGACAGGGGGCCCACGAGCAGTACTTC. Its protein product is CASSHLPGQGAHEQYF.

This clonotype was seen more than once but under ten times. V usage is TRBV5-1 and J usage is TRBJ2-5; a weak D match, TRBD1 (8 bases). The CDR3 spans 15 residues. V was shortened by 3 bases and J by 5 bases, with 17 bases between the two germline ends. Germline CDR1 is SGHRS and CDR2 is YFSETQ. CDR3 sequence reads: CASSSTGGGPETQYF. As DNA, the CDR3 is TGCGCCAGCAGCTCTACAGGGGGGGGCCCTGAGACCCAGTACTTC.

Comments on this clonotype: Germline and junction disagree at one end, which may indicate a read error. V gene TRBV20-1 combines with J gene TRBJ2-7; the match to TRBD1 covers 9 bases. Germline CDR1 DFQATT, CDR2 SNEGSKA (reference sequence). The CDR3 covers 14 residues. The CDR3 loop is CSTRLGQGMREQYF. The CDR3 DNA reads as TGCAGTACTAGATTGGGACAGGGTATGCGGGAGCAGTACTTC.

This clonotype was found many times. CDR3 DNA sequence: TGTGCCAGCAGGGACGGACGGAACTATGGCTACACCTTC. This translates into CASRDGRNYGYTF. The chain uses TRBV12-3 or TRBV12-4 and TRBJ1-2, with D hard to call. V was trimmed by 6 bases and J by 2 bases, leaving 10 bases between them. The CDR3 runs to 13 residues.

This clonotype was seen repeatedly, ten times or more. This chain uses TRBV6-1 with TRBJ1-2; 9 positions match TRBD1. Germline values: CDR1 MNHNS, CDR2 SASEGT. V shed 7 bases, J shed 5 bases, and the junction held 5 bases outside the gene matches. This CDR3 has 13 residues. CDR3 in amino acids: CASNGQGPYGYTF. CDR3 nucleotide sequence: TGTGCCAGCAACGGACAGGGGCCGTATGGCTACACCTTC.

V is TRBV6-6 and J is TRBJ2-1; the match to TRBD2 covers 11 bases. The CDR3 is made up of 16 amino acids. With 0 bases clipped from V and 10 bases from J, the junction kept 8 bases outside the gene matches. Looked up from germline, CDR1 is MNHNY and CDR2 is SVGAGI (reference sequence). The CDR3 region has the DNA TGTGCCAGCAGTTACTCGACTAGCGGGGCAACCTACGAGCAGTTCTTC. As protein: CASSYSTSGATYEQFF.

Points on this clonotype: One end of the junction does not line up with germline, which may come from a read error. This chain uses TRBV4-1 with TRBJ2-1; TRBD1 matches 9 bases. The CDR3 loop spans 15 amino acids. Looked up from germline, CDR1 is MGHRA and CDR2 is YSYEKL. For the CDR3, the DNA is TGCGCCAGCAGTCAAGCGGACAGGGGCTACAATGAGCAGTTCTTC. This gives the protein CASSQADRGYNEQFF.